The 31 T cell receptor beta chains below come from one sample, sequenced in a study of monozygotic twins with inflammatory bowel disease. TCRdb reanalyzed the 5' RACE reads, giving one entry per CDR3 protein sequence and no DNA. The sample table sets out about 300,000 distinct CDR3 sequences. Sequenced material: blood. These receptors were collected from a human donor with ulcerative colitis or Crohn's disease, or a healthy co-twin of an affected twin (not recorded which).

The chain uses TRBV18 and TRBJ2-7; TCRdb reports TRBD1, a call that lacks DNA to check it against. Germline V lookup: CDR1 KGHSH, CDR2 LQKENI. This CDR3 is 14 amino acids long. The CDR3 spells CASSQRTGGDEQYF.

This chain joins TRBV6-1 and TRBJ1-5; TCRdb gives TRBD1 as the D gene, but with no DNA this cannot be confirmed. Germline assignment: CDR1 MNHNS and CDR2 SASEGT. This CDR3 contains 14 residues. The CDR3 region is CASREGTANQPQHF.

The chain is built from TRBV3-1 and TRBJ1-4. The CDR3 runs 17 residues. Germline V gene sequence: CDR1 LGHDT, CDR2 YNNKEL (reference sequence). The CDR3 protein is CASSQDQAGEINEKLFF.

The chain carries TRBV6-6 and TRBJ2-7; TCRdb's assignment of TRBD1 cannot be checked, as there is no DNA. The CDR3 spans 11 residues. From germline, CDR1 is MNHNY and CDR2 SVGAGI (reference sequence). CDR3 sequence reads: CASCRVPEQYF.

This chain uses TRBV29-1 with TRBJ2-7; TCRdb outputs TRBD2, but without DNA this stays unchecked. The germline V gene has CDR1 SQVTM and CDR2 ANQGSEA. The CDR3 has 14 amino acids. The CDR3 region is CSEPGLAVFYEQYF.

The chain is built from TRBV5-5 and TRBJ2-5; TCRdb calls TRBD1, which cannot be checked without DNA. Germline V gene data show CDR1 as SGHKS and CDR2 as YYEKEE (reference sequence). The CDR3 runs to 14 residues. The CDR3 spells CASSLVGGLETQYF.

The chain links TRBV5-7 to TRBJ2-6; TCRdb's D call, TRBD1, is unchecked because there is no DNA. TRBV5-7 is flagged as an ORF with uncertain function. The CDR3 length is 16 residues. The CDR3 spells CASSKQDNSGANVLTF.

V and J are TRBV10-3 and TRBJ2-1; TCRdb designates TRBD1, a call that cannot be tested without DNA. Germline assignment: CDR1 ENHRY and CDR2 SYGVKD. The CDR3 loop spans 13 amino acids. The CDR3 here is CAIRATLGNEQFF.

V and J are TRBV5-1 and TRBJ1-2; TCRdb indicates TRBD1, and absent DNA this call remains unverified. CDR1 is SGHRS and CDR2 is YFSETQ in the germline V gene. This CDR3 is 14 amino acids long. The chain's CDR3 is CASSLESGAVGYTF.

The CDR3 protein is CASSLIGTGTDTQYF. The V and J genes are TRBV7-2 and TRBJ2-3; without DNA, the TCRdb call of TRBD1 cannot be checked. The germline V gene has CDR1 SGHTA and CDR2 FQGNSA. This CDR3 region has 15 residues.

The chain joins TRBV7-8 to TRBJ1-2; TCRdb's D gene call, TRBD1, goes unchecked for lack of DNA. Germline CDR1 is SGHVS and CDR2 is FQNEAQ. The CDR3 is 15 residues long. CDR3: CASSLRTGLNYGYTF.

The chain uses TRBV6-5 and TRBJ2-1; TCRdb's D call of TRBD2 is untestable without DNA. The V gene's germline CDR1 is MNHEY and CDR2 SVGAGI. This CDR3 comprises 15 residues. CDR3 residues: CASSSGTRIGNEQFF.

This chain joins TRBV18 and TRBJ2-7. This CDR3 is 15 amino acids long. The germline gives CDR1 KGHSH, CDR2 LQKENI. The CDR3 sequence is CASSPTTGSSYEQYF.

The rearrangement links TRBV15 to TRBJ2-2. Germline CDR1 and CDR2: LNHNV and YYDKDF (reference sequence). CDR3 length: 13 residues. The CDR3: CATSRKYTGELFF.

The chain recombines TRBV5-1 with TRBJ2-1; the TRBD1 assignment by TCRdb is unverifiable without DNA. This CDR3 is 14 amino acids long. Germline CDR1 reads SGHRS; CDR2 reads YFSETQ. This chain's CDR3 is CASSLGPGTDEQFF. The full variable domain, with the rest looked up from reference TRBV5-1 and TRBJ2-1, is KAGVTQTPRYLIKTRGQQVTLSCSPISGHRSVSWYQQTPGQGLQFLFEYFSETQRNKGNFPGRFSGRQFSNSRSEMNVSTLELGDSALYLCASSLGPGTDEQFFGPGTRLTVL.

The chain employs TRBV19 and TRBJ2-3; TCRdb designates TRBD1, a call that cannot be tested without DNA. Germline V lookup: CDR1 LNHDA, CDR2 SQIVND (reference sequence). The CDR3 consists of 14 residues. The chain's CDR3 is CASRAGGGKDTQYF.

The CDR3 spells CASSSGPSGATRDTQYF. This chain joins TRBV7-9 and TRBJ2-3; the TCRdb D gene call, TRBD2, has no DNA to confirm it. CDR3 size: 17 residues. CDR1 and CDR2 from the germline V gene are SEHNR and FQNEAQ (reference sequence). The variable domain in full, completed from reference TRBV7-9 and TRBJ2-3, reads DTGVSQNPRHKITKRGQNVTFRCDPISEHNRLYWYRQTLGQGPEFLTYFQNEAQLEKSRLLSDRFSAERPKGSFSTLEIQRTEQGDSAMYLCASSSGPSGATRDTQYFGPGTRLTVL.

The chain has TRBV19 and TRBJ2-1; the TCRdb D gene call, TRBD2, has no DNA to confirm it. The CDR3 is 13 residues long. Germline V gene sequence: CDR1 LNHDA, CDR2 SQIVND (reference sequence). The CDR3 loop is CASSIWGDNEQFF.

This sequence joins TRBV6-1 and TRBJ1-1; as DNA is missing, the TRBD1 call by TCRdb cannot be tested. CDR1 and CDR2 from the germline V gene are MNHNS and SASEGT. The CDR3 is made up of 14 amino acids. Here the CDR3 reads CASKDRGLVTEAFF.

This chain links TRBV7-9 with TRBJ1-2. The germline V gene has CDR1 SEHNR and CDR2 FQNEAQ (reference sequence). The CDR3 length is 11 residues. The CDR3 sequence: CASSRSGGYTF.

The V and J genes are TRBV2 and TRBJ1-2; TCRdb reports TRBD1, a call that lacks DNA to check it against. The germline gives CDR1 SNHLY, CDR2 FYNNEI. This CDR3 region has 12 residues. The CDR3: CASRGQAYGYTF.

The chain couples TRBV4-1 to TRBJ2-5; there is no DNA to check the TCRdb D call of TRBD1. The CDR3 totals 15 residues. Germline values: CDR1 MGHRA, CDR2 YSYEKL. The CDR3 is CASSPRTGNLETQYF.

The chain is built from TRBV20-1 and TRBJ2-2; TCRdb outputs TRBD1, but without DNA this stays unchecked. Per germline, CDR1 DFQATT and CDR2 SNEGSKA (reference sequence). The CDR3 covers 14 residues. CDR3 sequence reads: CSARKGQGTGELFF.

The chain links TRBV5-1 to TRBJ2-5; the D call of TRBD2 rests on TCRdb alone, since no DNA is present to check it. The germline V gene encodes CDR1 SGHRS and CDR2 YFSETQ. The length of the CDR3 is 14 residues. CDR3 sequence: CASSSSGGSETQYF.

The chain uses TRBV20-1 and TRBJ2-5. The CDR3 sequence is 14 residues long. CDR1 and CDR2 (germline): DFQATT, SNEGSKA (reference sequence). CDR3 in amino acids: CSARDLASAETQYF.

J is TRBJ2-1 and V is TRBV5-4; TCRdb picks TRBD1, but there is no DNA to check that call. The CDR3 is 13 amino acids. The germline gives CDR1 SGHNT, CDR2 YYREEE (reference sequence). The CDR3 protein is CASSGAGRNEQFF.

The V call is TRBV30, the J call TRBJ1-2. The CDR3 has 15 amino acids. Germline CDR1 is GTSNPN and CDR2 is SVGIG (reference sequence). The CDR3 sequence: CAWSITDSAANGYTF.

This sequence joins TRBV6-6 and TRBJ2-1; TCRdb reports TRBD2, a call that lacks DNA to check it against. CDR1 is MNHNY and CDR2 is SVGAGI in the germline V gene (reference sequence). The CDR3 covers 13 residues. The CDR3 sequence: CASISSGSNEQFF.

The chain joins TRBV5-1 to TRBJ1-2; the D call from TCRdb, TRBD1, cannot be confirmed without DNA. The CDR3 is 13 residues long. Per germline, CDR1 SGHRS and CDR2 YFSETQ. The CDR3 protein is CASSFRGDHGYTF.

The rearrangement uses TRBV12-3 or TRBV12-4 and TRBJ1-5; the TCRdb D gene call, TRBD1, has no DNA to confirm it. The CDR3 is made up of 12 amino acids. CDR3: CASRSGGRSQHF.

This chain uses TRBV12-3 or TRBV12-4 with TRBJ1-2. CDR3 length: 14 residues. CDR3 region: CASSLASSDYGYTF.